This TCR beta chain was obtained from a study of cytomegalovirus exposure and HLA in healthy donors. Study-wide results and limits: A prior analysis recorded that most TCR beta V segments were productive about 87% or about 30% of the time.

This CDR3 has 15 amino acids. Trimming pared 5 bases from V and 0 bases from J, leaving 13 bases between. Germline V gene lookup returns CDR1 MNHEY and CDR2 SVGAGI. This clone was picked up a small number of times. Its cognate antigen is unknown. The donors (healthy individuals) were bone marrow donors. The study ran its PCR with 60 Vbeta and 13 Jbeta primers. Per the study methods: In a later analysis, of 84 million or so unique beta chains, roughly 11 million appeared in at least two donors. The method was immunoSEQ multiplex PCR; TCRdb's version includes in-frame clones alone and lacks a portion of them. The V and J calls and clone size were taken over from that table, and D and trimming were inferred from the DNA. The profile shows about 120,000 clones, approximately 80% of them singletons.

The material sequenced was PBMCs. The chain recombines TRBV6-5 with TRBJ1-1; no clear D gene. The receptor's source is a woman aged 40 to 50 in good health and CMV-seropositive. CDR3 sequence: CASSPLLEVNTEAFF. The DNA of the CDR3 is TGTGCCAGCAGTCCACTTCTCGAGGTGAACACTGAAGCTTTCTTT.